This T cell receptor (beta chain) originates from a study of OX40 agonist ivuxolimab in advanced cancers. The CDR3 consists of 14 residues. Per the germline V gene, CDR1 is SGHDT and CDR2 is YYEEEE. Trimming shortened V by 0 bases and J by 2 bases, and 9 bases separated the two germline ends. Clones were sequenced by immunoSEQ multiplex PCR, and TCRdb holds only the in-frame ones, with some missing. This table has about 45,000 clones, just over 90% appearing once. The V call is TRBV5-6, the J call TRBJ2-7; tentatively, D is TRBD1 (6 bases). The clonotype originates from an adult with an advanced solid tumor such as melanoma, head and neck, liver or kidney cancer. The specimen comprised CD4+ or CD8+ T cells sorted from blood, sampled in a trial of the OX40 agonist ivuxolimab. CDR3 sequence reads: CASSLGWGPYEQYF. The CDR3 DNA sequence: TGTGCCAGCAGCTTGGGTTGGGGGCCCTACGAGCAGTACTTC.